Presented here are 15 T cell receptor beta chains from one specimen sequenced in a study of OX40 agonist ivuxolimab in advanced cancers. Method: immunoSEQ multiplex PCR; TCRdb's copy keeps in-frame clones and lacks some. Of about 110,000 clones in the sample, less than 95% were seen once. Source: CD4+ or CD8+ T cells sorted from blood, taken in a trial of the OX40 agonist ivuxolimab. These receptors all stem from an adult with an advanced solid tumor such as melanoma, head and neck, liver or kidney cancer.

The CDR3 DNA is TGTGCCAGCAGCTTAGTATTAGCCAGGGGGAGTACCTATAATTCACCCCTCCACTTT. Encoded protein: CASSLVLARGSTYNSPLHF. V usage is TRBV11-2 and J usage is TRBJ1-6, with 7 positions matching TRBD1. Per the germline V gene, CDR1 is SGHAT and CDR2 is FQNNGV. The CDR3 covers 19 residues. Losses at the gene ends were 1 base for V and 2 bases for J; bases not matched to a gene: 11. Drawing the rest from reference TRBV11-2 and TRBJ1-6, the complete variable domain is EAGVAQSPRYKIIEKRQSVAFWCNPISGHATLYWYQQILGQGPKLLIQFQNNGVVDDSQLPKDRFSAERLKGVDSTLKIQPAKLEDSAVYLCASSLVLARGSTYNSPLHFGNGTRLTVT.

CDR3 in DNA: TGTGCCAGCAGCTCGGGGGGCTCCTACGAGCAGTACTTC. As protein: CASSSGGSYEQYF. The chain recombines TRBV11-3 with TRBJ2-7; 7 bases align to TRBD2. After removal of 4 bases from V and 0 bases from J, the junction contained 0 bases not matched to a gene. The CDR3 consists of 13 residues. Germline V gene lookup returns CDR1 SGHNT and CDR2 YENEEA.

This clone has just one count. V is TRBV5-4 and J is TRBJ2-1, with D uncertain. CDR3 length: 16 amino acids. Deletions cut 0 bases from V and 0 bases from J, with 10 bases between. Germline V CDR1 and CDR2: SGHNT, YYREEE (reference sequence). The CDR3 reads CASSLGNSHSYNEQFF. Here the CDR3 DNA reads TGTGCCAGCAGCTTGGGTAATTCGCACTCCTACAATGAGCAGTTCTTC.

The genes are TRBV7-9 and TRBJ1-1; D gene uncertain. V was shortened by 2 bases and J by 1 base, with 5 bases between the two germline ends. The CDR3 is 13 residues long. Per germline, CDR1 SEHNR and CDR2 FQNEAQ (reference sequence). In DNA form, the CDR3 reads TGTGCCAGCAGCTTAACTGAGAACACTGAAGCTTTCTTT. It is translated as CASSLTENTEAFF.

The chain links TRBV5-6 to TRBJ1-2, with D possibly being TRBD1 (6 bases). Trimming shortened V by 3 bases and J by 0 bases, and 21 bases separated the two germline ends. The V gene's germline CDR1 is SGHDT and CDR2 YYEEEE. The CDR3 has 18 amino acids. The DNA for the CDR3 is TGTGCCAGCAGCTCGGGGGCGGGCCATACAAGGGCTAACTATGGCTACACCTTC. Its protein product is CASSSGAGHTRANYGYTF.

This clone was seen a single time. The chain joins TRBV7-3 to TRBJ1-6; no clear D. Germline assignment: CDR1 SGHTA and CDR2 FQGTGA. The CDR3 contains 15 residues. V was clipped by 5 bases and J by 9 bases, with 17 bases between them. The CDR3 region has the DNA TGTGCCAGCAGCCCCGCTAGGTTGCAGTCTTCACCCCTCCACTTT. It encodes CASSPARLQSSPLHF.

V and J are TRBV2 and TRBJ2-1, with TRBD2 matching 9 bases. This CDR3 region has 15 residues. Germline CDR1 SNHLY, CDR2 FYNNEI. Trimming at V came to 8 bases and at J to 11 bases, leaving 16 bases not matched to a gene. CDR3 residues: CASVGGASGIEKQFF. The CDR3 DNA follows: TGTGCCAGCGTGGGGGGGGCTAGCGGGATCGAAAAGCAGTTCTTC.

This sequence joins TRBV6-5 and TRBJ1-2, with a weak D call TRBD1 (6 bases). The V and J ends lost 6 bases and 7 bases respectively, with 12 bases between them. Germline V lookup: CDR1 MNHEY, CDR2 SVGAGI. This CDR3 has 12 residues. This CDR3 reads CASSRTGFGYTF. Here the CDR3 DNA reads TGTGCCAGCAGCCGCACAGGGTTTGGCTACACCTTC.

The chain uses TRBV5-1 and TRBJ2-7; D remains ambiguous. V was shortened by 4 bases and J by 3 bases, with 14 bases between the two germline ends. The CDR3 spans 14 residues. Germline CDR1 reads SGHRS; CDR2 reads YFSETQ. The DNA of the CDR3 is TGCGCCAGCAGCGCTACCGGACGGGTCTACGAGCAGTACTTC. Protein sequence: CASSATGRVYEQYF.

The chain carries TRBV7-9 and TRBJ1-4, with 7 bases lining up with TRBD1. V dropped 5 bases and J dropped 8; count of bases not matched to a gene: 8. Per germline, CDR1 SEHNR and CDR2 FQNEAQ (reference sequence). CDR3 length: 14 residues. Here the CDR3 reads CASSQGGQTEKLFF. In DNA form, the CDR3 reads TGTGCCAGCAGCCAAGGGGGACAGACCGAAAAACTGTTTTTT.

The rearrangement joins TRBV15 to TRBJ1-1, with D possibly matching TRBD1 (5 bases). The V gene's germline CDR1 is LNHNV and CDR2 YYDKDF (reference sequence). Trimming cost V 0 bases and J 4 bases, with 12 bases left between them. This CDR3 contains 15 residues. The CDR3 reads CATSRDTGGFTEAFF. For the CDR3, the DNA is TGTGCCACCAGCAGAGATACTGGGGGTTTCACTGAAGCTTTCTTT.

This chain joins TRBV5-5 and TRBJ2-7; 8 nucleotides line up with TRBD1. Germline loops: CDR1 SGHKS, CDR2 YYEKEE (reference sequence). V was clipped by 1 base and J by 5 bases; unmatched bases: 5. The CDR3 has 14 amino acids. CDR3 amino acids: CASSLRTGPHEQYF. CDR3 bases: TGTGCCAGCAGCTTGAGGACAGGGCCCCACGAGCAGTACTTC. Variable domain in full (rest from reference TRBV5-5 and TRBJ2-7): DAGVTQSPTHLIKTRGQQVTLRCSPISGHKSVSWYQQVLGQGPQFIFQYYEKEERGRGNFPDRFSARQFPNYSSELNVNALLLGDSALYLCASSLRTGPHEQYFGPGTRLTVT.

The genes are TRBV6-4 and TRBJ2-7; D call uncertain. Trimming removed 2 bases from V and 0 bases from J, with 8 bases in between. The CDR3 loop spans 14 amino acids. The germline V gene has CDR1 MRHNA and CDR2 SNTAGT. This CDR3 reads CASSDPASSYEQYF. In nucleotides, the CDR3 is TGTGCCAGCAGTGACCCGGCTAGCTCCTACGAGCAGTACTTC.

In DNA, the CDR3 is TGCGCCAGTTCACAAACAGGGGATTTCGGAACAGATACGCAGTATTTT. Translated, it gives CASSQTGDFGTDTQYF. J is TRBJ2-3 and V is TRBV5-1; 7 nucleotides match TRBD1. Germline V gene lookup returns CDR1 SGHRS and CDR2 YFSETQ. The CDR3 covers 16 residues. V was pared by 8 bases and J by 3 bases, with 15 bases of the junction left unmatched.

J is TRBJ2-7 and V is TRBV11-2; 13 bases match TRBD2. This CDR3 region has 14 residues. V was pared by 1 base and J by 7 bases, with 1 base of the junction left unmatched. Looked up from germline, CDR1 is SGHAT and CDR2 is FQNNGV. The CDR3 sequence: CASSLGTSGSEQYF. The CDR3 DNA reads TGTGCCAGCAGCTTAGGGACTAGCGGGAGTGAGCAGTACTTC. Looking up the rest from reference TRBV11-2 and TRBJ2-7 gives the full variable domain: EAGVAQSPRYKIIEKRQSVAFWCNPISGHATLYWYQQILGQGPKLLIQFQNNGVVDDSQLPKDRFSAERLKGVDSTLKIQPAKLEDSAVYLCASSLGTSGSEQYFGPGTRLTVT.